These 6 T cell receptor beta chains came from one sample sequenced in a study of molecular identifiers for immune sequencing clone quantification. TCRdb re-called the PCR reads through MiXCR, storing one row per CDR3 protein. The sample has about 640,000 distinct CDR3 sequences, less than 20% seen once. Input material: naive CD8+ T cells from blood, with Jurkat cell RNA spiked in. Regarding subset: FACS-sorted CD8+CD4-CCR7+CD45RA+ naive T cells. These receptors were taken from a human donor in good health. Some libraries in this study had Jurkat cell RNA spiked in.

This chain joins TRBV12-3 or TRBV12-4 and TRBJ2-5, with D possibly TRBD1 on 6 matching bases. This CDR3 has 16 amino acids. The V and J ends lost 5 bases and 0 bases respectively, with 16 bases between them. The CDR3: CASSPQGQDYQETQYF. The CDR3 DNA is TGTGCCAGCAGTCCGCAGGGACAAGACTACCAAGAGACCCAGTACTTC.

This clonotype occurred a few times. This sequence joins TRBV6-5 and TRBJ2-1, with D unclear. The CDR3 has 12 residues. The germline V gene encodes CDR1 MNHEY and CDR2 SVGAGI. Trimming pared 5 bases from V and 8 bases from J, leaving 10 bases between. The CDR3 spells CASSPGLDEQFF. Here the CDR3 DNA reads TGTGCCAGCAGTCCGGGTCTCGATGAGCAGTTCTTC.

The chain carries TRBV18 and TRBJ2-1, with D unresolved. The CDR3 has 13 residues. Trimming took off 2 bases at V and 8 bases at J, with 10 bases between the two ends. Germline-derived CDR1 and CDR2 are KGHSH and LQKENI. CDR3 loop: CASSPRAYDEQFF. For the CDR3, the DNA is TGTGCCAGCTCACCAAGGGCGTACGATGAGCAGTTCTTC. The variable domain in full, with the rest retrieved from reference TRBV18 and TRBJ2-1, is NAGVMQNPRHLVRRRGQEARLRCSPMKGHSHVYWYRQLPEEGLKFMVYLQKENIIDESGMPKERFSAEFPKEGPSILRIQQVVRGDSAAYFCASSPRAYDEQFFGPGTRLTVL.

This rearrangement joins TRBV19 to TRBJ2-2, with 8 bases aligning to TRBD1. The CDR3 length is 15 residues. Germline CDR1 is LNHDA and CDR2 is SQIVND (reference sequence). The V and J ends lost 4 bases and 4 bases, in that order; junction bases with no gene match: 5. The CDR3 region is CASSTFDRGTGELFF. The DNA for the CDR3 is TGTGCCAGTAGTACGTTCGACAGGGGCACCGGGGAGCTGTTTTTT.

In its sample, this clonotype was seen many times. The chain carries TRBV7-2 and TRBJ2-4, with D perhaps TRBD2 (6 bases). The germline CDR1 and CDR2 sequences are SGHTA and FQGNSA. This CDR3 has 14 amino acids. V was pared by 5 bases and J by 5 bases, with 13 bases between. CDR3 in amino acids: CASSLPTGENIQYF. As DNA, the CDR3 is TGTGCCAGCAGCCTTCCCACGGGGGAAAACATTCAGTACTTC.

This clonotype showed up many times. V usage is TRBV29-1 and J usage is TRBJ2-7; D is ambiguous. The germline V gene has CDR1 SQVTM and CDR2 ANQGSEA. V was clipped by 7 bases and J by 3 bases, with 13 bases between them. The CDR3 is made up of 12 amino acids. The CDR3 DNA is TGCAGCGCCCTCGACATCTACTACGAGCAGTACTTC. Translation: CSALDIYYEQYF.